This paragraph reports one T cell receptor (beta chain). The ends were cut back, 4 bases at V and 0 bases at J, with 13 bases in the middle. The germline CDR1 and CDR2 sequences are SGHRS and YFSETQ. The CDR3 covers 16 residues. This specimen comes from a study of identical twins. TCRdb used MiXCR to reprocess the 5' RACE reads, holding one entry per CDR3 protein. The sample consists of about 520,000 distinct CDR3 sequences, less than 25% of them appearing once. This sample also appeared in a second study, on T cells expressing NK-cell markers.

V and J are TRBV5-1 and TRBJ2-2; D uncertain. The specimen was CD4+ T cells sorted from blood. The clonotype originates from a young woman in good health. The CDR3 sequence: CASSRSATTNTGELFF. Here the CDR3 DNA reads TGCGCCAGCAGCCGTAGTGCCACCACGAACACCGGGGAGCTGTTTTTT.